The 29 T cell receptor beta chains given below trace back to one sample, sequenced in a study of read filtering for tumor transcriptome and immune sequencing. Molecular barcoded adaptors covering alpha/delta and beta/gamma chains were used on 400 to 450 ng RNA. One entry per CDR3 protein results from TCRdb running MiXCR on the reads. The profile shows 40,000 or so distinct CDR3 sequences, about 13% of them singletons. Sequencing input: a population of CD138-negative cells sorted from bone marrow. The receptors were sampled from a donor at least 40 years old with multiple myeloma.

This clonotype was counted many times. This rearrangement joins TRBV29-1 to TRBJ2-1; TRBD1 might be the D (6 bases). This CDR3 has 13 residues. CDR1 and CDR2 from the germline V gene are SQVTM and ANQGSEA. V was shortened by 6 bases and J by 6 bases, with 15 bases between the two germline ends. The chain's CDR3 is CSVDRTLSNEQFF. The DNA of the CDR3 is TGCAGCGTAGACAGGACCCTGTCCAATGAGCAGTTCTTC.

This clonotype was observed a few times. This may come from a read error, since a much larger clone is one base off. The conserved final phenylalanine or tryptophan is absent from the CDR3, which likely points to a read error. This chain links TRBV11-2 with TRBJ1-1; D call uncertain. Trimming stripped 1 base from V and 1 base from J, with 13 bases between. CDR3 length: 16 residues. Germline-derived CDR1 and CDR2 are SGHAT and FQNNGV. CDR3 sequence (DNA): TGTGCCAGCAGCTTAGTGGGGATGGTGGAGAACACTGAAGCTTTCTCT. This codes for CASSLVGMVENTEAFS.

This clonotype came up many times. The chain is built from TRBV12-3 or TRBV12-4 and TRBJ1-1; D perhaps matches TRBD1 (6 bases). Trimming removed 10 bases at V and 6 bases at J, with 21 bases between. The CDR3 has 14 amino acids. This CDR3 is CATRPSGVIAEAFF. The CDR3 bases are TGTGCCACCCGACCCTCAGGGGTAATCGCTGAAGCTTTCTTT.

This clonotype was counted ten times or more. This chain joins TRBV28 and TRBJ2-7, with D perhaps matching TRBD1 or TRBD2 (5 bases each). Trimming left V 6 bases short and J 3 bases short, with 18 bases between. This CDR3 spans 15 amino acids. Germline CDR1 and CDR2: MDHEN and SYDVKM. CDR3 DNA sequence: TGTGCCAGCAGACAGGCACTAGGGAGTATCTACGAGCAGTACTTC. Translating gives CASRQALGSIYEQYF.

The chain has TRBV11-3 and TRBJ2-5; no clear D. Trimming cost V 1 base and J 4 bases, with 16 bases left between them. CDR1 and CDR2 from the germline V gene are SGHNT and YENEEA. The CDR3 runs 16 residues. CDR3 coding DNA: TGTGCCAGCAGCTTAGTACGCCTGGAGAAAAGAGAGACCCAGTACTTC. Its protein is CASSLVRLEKRETQYF. The complete variable domain, with remaining parts taken from reference TRBV11-3 and TRBJ2-5, reads EAGVVQSPRYKIIEKKQPVAFWCNPISGHNTLYWYLQNLGQGPELLIRYENEEAVDDSQLPKDRFSAERLKGVDSTLKIQPAELGDSAVYLCASSLVRLEKRETQYFGPGTRLLVL.

Concerning this clonotype: Likely a read error: the CDR3 ends without its conserved phenylalanine or tryptophan. The chain is built from TRBV20-1 and TRBJ1-1, with D uncertain. Trimming took off 2 bases at V and 0 bases at J, with 10 bases between the two ends. The CDR3 is 14 residues long. Germline CDR1 reads DFQATT; CDR2 reads SNEGSKA (reference sequence). CDR3 in amino acids: CSARRQNMNTEAFL. The CDR3, as DNA: TGCAGTGCTAGACGGCAGAACATGAACACTGAAGCTTTCCTT.

To note about this clonotype: A far larger clone is just one base off, so this is likely a read error. This rearrangement joins TRBV11-2 to TRBJ2-5; TRBD2 might be the D (6 bases). The germline gives CDR1 SGHAT, CDR2 FQNNGV. This CDR3 is 13 amino acids long. The chain's CDR3 is CASTGSTWGTRYF. CDR3 in DNA: TGTGCCAGCACCGGGAGCACCTGGGGGACCCGGTACTTC.

This clonotype was picked up many times. A single base separates this from a much larger clone, so it may be a read error. The chain uses TRBV20-1 and TRBJ2-1; 7 nucleotides agree with TRBD2. The CDR3 is 12 residues long. CDR1 is DFQATT and CDR2 is SNEGSKA in the germline V gene (reference sequence). The CDR3 sequence is CSARGLADEQSF. The CDR3 nucleotides are TGCAGTGCTAGAGGACTAGCCGATGAGCAGTCCTTC.

In this sample, this clonotype turned up many times. A clone one base away is much larger, so this may be a read error. The V call is TRBV6-6, the J call TRBJ2-1; 9 bases match TRBD1. The CDR3 totals 13 residues. Germline lookup yields CDR1 MNHNY and CDR2 SVGAGI (reference sequence). V lost 6 bases to trimming and J lost 12 bases; unmatched junction nucleotides: 9. The CDR3 DNA reads TGTGCCAGCAGCCGGGGACAGGGTTTTGGGCAGTTCTTC. Protein sequence: CASSRGQGFGQFF.

This clonotype was picked up a small number of times. This likely traces to a read error, being one base from a far larger clone. The chain has TRBV6-5 and TRBJ2-7, with 12 bases aligning to TRBD2. This CDR3 comprises 19 residues. J gave up 7 bases and V 2 bases, and 18 bases lay outside the gene matches. Germline loops: CDR1 MNHEY, CDR2 SVGAGI. CDR3 DNA sequence: TGTGCCAGCAGTTACAACCCCAAAGGACTAGCGGGATCATACAATGAGCAGTACTTC. It codes for CASSYNPKGLAGSYNEQYF.

In this sample, this clonotype turned up many times. The chain uses TRBV19 and TRBJ2-1, with 8 bases aligning to TRBD1. Germline CDR1 reads LNHDA; CDR2 reads SQIVND (reference sequence). The J segment lost 4 bases and the V segment lost 7 bases, leaving 6 bases of the junction unmatched. The CDR3 consists of 14 residues. CDR3 sequence: CASTPGQGYNEQFF. The CDR3 bases are TGTGCCAGTACCCCAGGACAGGGTTACAATGAGCAGTTCTTC.

This clonotype was seen at least ten times. The V call is TRBV5-5, the J call TRBJ2-7, with D hard to call. The V gene lost 0 bases and the J gene lost 3 bases, with 7 bases spanning the gap. CDR3 length: 13 residues. CDR1 is SGHKS and CDR2 is YYEKEE in the germline V gene (reference sequence). The CDR3 protein is CASSLGRNYEQYF. CDR3 nucleotide sequence: TGTGCCAGCAGCTTGGGCCGGAACTACGAGCAGTACTTC.

Concerning this clonotype itself: This may be a read error: a much more frequent sequence differs by one nucleotide. This rearrangement joins TRBV11-2 to TRBJ1-2; perhaps TRBD1 as D (5 bases). Germline loops: CDR1 SGHAT, CDR2 FQNNGV. The V end lost 5 bases, the J end lost 13 bases, and 20 bases lay between the germline ends. The CDR3 runs 13 residues. CDR3 coding DNA: TGTGCCAGCAGCCCATTGGACAAGGAGGGTTCCACCTTC. This translates into CASSPLDKEGSTF.

Notes on this clonotype: A junction boundary mismatches the germline segment, possibly from a read error. The chain employs TRBV6-2 or TRBV6-3 and TRBJ2-1, with TRBD1 matching over 8 bases. Germline V gives CDR1 MNHEY, CDR2 SVGEGT. The CDR3 loop spans 16 amino acids. Written as DNA, the CDR3 is TGTGCCGGCAGCCGAATCACAGGGGGTGGCTACAATGAGCAGTTCTTC. This codes for CAGSRITGGGYNEQFF.

Remarks on this clonotype: Only one base separates this from a far larger clonotype, so it likely reflects a read error. The gene calls are TRBV28 and TRBJ2-1; the D gene is possibly TRBD2 (6 bases). Per the germline V gene, CDR1 is MDHEN and CDR2 is SYDVKM. V lost 5 bases and J lost 10, with 33 bases in between. CDR3 size: 19 residues. The CDR3 nucleotides are TGTGCCAGCAGTCCCTACGGAGCCCGGGGGATCTCTTCCTCCTACGAGCAGTTCTTC. Translating gives CASSPYGARGISSSYEQFF.

This clonotype was observed many times. The rearrangement uses TRBV11-3 and TRBJ2-7; 7 bases line up with TRBD2. V was clipped by 6 bases and J by 2 bases; unmatched bases: 7. Germline assignment: CDR1 SGHNT and CDR2 YENEEA. The CDR3 consists of 14 residues. The CDR3 region has the DNA TGTGCCAGCAGGGGGAGGGGCGGAACCTACGAGCAGTACTTC. Its protein is CASRGRGGTYEQYF.

Many counts were recorded for this clonotype. This chain uses TRBV24-1 with TRBJ2-1; maybe TRBD1 (6 bases). Germline V lookup: CDR1 KGHDR, CDR2 SFDVKD. This CDR3 has 15 residues. Trimming left V 3 bases short and J 4 bases short, with 12 bases between. CDR3: CATSDGPGHYNEQFF. The CDR3 DNA reads as TGTGCCACCAGTGATGGACCGGGACATTACAATGAGCAGTTCTTC.

This clonotype was seen repeatedly, ten times or more. The chain is built from TRBV10-3 and TRBJ2-4; 8 bases are shared with TRBD1. V trimming: 4 bases; J trimming: 7 bases; junction bases outside the gene matches: 6. Germline lookup yields CDR1 ENHRY and CDR2 SYGVKD. There are 14 residues in the CDR3. As DNA, the CDR3 is TGTGCCATCAGTGTGGGGACAGGCGATAACATTCAGTACTTC. Protein product: CAISVGTGDNIQYF.

This clonotype was detected many times. The rearrangement uses TRBV7-9 and TRBJ2-5; TRBD2 agrees at 11 bases. Trimming removed 5 bases from V and 0 bases from J; junction bases left unmatched: 11. The germline V gene encodes CDR1 SEHNR and CDR2 FQNEAQ (reference sequence). The CDR3 is 18 residues long. The CDR3 DNA sequence: TGTGCCAGCAGCGGGGGGACTAGCGGACAAATGTACCAAGAGACCCAGTACTTC. Its translation is CASSGGTSGQMYQETQYF.

This clonotype was detected many times. This chain joins TRBV5-5 and TRBJ2-3, with TRBD1 as a possible D gene (5 bases). V lost 2 bases, J lost 6 bases, and 10 bases lay in between. This CDR3 has 13 residues. The germline gives CDR1 SGHKS, CDR2 YYEKEE (reference sequence). The CDR3 loop is CASSFTGEDTQYF. The CDR3 DNA reads as TGTGCCAGCAGCTTCACAGGCGAGGATACGCAGTATTTT.

The chain employs TRBV4-1 and TRBJ1-5; D is possibly TRBD1 (5 bases). Trimming pared 1 base from V and 1 base from J, leaving 11 bases between. The CDR3 contains 16 residues. The germline V gene encodes CDR1 MGHRA and CDR2 YSYEKL. The CDR3 loop reads CASSQGIDRSNQPQHF. The CDR3 nucleotides are TGCGCCAGCAGCCAAGGGATCGACAGAAGCAATCAGCCCCAGCATTTT.

In this sample, this clonotype turned up many times. Here the CDR3 DNA reads TGTGCCAGCAGCCAAGAAACAGGGGTTGGTGAAGCTTTCTTT. This gives the protein CASSQETGVGEAFF. V is TRBV3-1 and J is TRBJ1-1; 7 nucleotides align to TRBD1. In germline, CDR1 is LGHDT, CDR2 YNNKEL (reference sequence). This CDR3 is 14 amino acids long. The J segment lost 7 bases and the V segment lost 0 bases, leaving 5 bases of the junction unmatched.

This clonotype was counted at least ten times. This chain joins TRBV2 and TRBJ2-5, with TRBD1 matching over 10 bases. With 4 bases clipped from V and 5 bases from J, the junction kept 4 bases outside the gene matches. Germline V gene data show CDR1 as SNHLY and CDR2 as FYNNEI. The length of the CDR3 is 14 residues. CDR3: CASSVGQGSETQYF. The CDR3, as DNA: TGTGCCAGCAGTGTGGGACAGGGGAGCGAGACCCAGTACTTC.

This clonotype was found many times. This rearrangement joins TRBV20-1 to TRBJ2-5; the D gene is possibly TRBD2 (6 bases). The V end was cut by 6 bases, the J end by 3 bases, with 11 bases between. The CDR3 consists of 12 residues. The germline CDR1 and CDR2 sequences are DFQATT and SNEGSKA (reference sequence). For the CDR3, the DNA is TGCAGTGCGGGACTCTTTAAAGAGACCCAGTACTTC. It specifies CSAGLFKETQYF.

Ten or more counts support this clonotype. The chain couples TRBV19 to TRBJ2-2; perhaps TRBD2 as D (5 bases). From germline, CDR1 is LNHDA and CDR2 SQIVND (reference sequence). V lost 3 bases, J lost 6 bases, and 5 bases lay in between. The CDR3 contains 12 residues. This chain's CDR3 is CASSMEAGELFF. The CDR3 DNA is TGTGCCAGTAGTATGGAGGCCGGGGAGCTGTTTTTT.

This clonotype was counted many times. The chain joins TRBV7-9 to TRBJ1-1; the D gene is possibly TRBD1 (5 bases). CDR1 is SEHNR and CDR2 is FQNEAQ in the germline V gene (reference sequence). The V and J ends lost 5 bases and 11 bases respectively, with 21 bases between them. The CDR3 is 14 residues long. In DNA form, the CDR3 reads TGTGCCAGCAGCCCGACGGCGGGGACCCGGTGGGCTTTCTTT. Protein: CASSPTAGTRWAFF.

This clonotype has a count of ten or more. The chain recombines TRBV20-1 with TRBJ2-3; D gene uncertain. Germline values: CDR1 DFQATT, CDR2 SNEGSKA (reference sequence). Trimming took 2 bases from V and 4 from J, leaving 7 bases between them. This CDR3 has 12 amino acids. The CDR3 is CSARTTADTQYF. The CDR3 DNA reads TGCAGTGCTAGAACTACCGCAGATACGCAGTATTTT.

This clonotype occurred many times. This chain connects TRBV9 to TRBJ2-2; the D gene could be TRBD1 or TRBD2 (5 bases each). This CDR3 comprises 14 residues. CDR1 and CDR2 from the germline V gene are SGDLS and YYNGEE. Trimming took 4 bases from V and 5 from J, leaving 12 bases between them. Written as DNA, the CDR3 is TGTGCCAGCAGCCTCCGGGGCTCGACCGGGGAGCTGTTTTTT. The encoded protein is CASSLRGSTGELFF.

This clonotype was detected many times. The chain is built from TRBV5-1 and TRBJ2-2; 9 nucleotides line up with TRBD1. CDR1 is SGHRS, CDR2 YFSETQ, per germline. This CDR3 contains 16 residues. J gave up 7 bases and V 2 bases, and 9 bases lay outside the gene matches. The CDR3, as DNA: TGCGCCAGCAGCTTCAGGACAGGGGTCAAGAACGGGGAGCTGTTTTTT. Translated, it gives CASSFRTGVKNGELFF. The full variable domain, its missing parts supplied by reference TRBV5-1 and TRBJ2-2, is KAGVTQTPRYLIKTRGQQVTLSCSPISGHRSVSWYQQTPGQGLQFLFEYFSETQRNKGNFPGRFSGRQFSNSRSEMNVSTLELGDSALYLCASSFRTGVKNGELFFGEGSRLTVL.